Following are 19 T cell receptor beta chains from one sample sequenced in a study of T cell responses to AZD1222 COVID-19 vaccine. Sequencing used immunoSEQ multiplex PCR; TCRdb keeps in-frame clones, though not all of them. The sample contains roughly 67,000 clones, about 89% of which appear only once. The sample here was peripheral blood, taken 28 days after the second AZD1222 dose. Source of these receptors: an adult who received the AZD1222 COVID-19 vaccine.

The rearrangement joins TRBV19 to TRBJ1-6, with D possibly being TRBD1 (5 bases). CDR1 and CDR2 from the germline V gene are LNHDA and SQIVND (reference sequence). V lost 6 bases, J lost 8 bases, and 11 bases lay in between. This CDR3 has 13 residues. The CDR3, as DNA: TGTGCCAGTAGGGGGCCTCAGGATTCACCCCTCCACTTT. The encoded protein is CASRGPQDSPLHF.

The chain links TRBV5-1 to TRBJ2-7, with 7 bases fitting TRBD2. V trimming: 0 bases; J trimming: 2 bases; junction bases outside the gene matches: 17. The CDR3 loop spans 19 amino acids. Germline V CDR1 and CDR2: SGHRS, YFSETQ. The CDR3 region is CASSLGPAGAAVLPYEQYF. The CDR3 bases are TGCGCCAGCAGCTTGGGTCCGGCGGGAGCGGCGGTTTTACCCTACGAGCAGTACTTC.

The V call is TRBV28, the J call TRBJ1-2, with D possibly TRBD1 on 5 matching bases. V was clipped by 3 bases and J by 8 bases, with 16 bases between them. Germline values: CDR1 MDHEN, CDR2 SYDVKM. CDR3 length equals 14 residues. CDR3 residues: CASSLPGASRGYTF. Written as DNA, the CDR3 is TGTGCCAGCAGTTTGCCTGGGGCTTCGAGGGGCTACACCTTC.

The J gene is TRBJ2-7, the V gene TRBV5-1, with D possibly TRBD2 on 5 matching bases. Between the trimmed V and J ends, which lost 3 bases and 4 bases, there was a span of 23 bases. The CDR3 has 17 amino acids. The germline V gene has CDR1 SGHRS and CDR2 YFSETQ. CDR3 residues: CASSSPYNSGNLYEQYF. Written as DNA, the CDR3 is TGCGCCAGCAGCTCACCCTACAATTCGGGGAATCTTTACGAGCAGTACTTC. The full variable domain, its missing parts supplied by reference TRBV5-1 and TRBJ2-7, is KAGVTQTPRYLIKTRGQQVTLSCSPISGHRSVSWYQQTPGQGLQFLFEYFSETQRNKGNFPGRFSGRQFSNSRSEMNVSTLELGDSALYLCASSSPYNSGNLYEQYFGPGTRLTVT.

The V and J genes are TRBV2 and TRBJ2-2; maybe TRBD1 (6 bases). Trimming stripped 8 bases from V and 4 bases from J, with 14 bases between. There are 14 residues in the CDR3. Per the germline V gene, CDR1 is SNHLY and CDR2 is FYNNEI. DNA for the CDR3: TGTGCCAGCGGGAGACAGGCGGGCACCGGGGAGCTGTTTTTT. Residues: CASGRQAGTGELFF.

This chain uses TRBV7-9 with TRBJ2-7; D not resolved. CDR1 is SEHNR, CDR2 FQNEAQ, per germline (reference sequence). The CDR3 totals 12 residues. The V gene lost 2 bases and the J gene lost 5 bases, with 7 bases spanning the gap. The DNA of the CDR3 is TGTGCCAGCAGCTTAACCTGGGACGAGCAGTACTTC. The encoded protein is CASSLTWDEQYF.

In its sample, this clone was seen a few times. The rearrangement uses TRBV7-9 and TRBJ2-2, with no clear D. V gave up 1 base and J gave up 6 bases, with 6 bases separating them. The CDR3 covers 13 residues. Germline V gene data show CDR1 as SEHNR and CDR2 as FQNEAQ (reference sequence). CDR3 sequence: CASSLGVPGELFF. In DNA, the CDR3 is TGTGCCAGCAGCTTAGGTGTCCCCGGGGAGCTGTTTTTT.

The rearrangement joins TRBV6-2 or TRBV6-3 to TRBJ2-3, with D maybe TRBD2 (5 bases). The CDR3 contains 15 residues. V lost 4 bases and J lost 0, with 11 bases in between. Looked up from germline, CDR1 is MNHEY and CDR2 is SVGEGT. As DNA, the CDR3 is TGTGCCAGCAGTTTGTGGGAGACTAGCACAGATACGCAGTATTTT. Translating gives CASSLWETSTDTQYF.

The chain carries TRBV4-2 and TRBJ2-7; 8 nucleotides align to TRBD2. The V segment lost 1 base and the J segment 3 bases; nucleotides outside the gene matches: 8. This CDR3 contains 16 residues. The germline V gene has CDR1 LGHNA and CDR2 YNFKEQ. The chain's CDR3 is CASSQVGTSGDYEQYF. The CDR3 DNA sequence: TGTGCCAGCAGCCAAGTAGGTACTAGCGGAGACTACGAGCAGTACTTC.

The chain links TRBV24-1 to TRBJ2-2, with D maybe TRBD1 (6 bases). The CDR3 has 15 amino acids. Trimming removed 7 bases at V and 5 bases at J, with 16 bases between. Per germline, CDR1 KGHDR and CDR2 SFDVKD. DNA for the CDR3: TGTGCCACCAGGACGGGACAAATAGGTACCGGGGAGCTGTTTTTT. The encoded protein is CATRTGQIGTGELFF.

CDR3 amino acids: CATSDSGTSGRTDTQYF. CDR3 DNA sequence: TGTGCCACCAGTGATTCCGGGACTAGCGGGAGAACAGATACGCAGTATTTT. The rearrangement joins TRBV24-1 to TRBJ2-3, with 14 bases matching TRBD2. The CDR3 runs to 17 residues. From germline, CDR1 is KGHDR and CDR2 SFDVKD. V dropped 2 bases and J dropped 3; count of bases not matched to a gene: 3.

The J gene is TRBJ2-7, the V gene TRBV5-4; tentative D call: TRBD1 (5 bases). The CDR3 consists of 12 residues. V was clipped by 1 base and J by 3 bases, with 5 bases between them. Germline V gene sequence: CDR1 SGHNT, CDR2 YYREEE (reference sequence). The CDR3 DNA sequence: TGTGCCAGCAGCTTGCAGGGCTACGAGCAGTACTTC. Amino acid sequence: CASSLQGYEQYF.

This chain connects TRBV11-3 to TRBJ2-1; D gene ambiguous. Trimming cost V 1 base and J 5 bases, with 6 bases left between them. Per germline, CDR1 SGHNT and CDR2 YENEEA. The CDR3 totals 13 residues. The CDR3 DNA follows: TGTGCCAGCAGCTTAGGGATACACAATGAGCAGTTCTTC. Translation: CASSLGIHNEQFF.

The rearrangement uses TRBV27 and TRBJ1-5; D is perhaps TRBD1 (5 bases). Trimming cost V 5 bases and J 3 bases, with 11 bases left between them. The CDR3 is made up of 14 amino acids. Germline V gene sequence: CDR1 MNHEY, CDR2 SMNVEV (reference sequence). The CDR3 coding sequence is TGTGCCAGCAGTCCCCGGGACCACAATCAGCCCCAGCATTTT. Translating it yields CASSPRDHNQPQHF.

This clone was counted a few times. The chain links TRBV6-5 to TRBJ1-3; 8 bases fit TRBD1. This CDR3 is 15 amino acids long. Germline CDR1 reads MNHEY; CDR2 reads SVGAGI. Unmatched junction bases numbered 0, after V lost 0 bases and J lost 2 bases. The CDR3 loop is CASSYSDRAGNTIYF. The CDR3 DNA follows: TGTGCCAGCAGTTACTCGGACAGGGCTGGAAACACCATATATTTT.

CDR3 bases: TGTGCCATCAAGGCTAGCGGGGATCAAGAGACCCAGTACTTC. It specifies CAIKASGDQETQYF. The V and J genes are TRBV10-3 and TRBJ2-5; 9 bases are shared with TRBD2. This CDR3 has 14 amino acids. CDR1 is ENHRY, CDR2 SYGVKD, per germline. Trimming at V came to 7 bases and at J to 2 bases, leaving 5 bases not matched to a gene.

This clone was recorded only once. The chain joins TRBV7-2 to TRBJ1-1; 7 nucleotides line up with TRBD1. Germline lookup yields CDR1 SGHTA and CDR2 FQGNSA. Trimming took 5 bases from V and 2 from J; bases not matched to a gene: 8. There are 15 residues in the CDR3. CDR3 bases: TGTGCCAGCAGCGCCGGGACAGATTACAACACTGAAGCTTTCTTT. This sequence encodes CASSAGTDYNTEAFF.

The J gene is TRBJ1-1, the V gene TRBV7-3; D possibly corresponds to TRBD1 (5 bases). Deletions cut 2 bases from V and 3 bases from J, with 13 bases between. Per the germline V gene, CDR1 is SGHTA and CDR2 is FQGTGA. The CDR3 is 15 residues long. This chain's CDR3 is CASSLGRGRHTEAFF. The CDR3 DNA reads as TGTGCCAGCAGCTTAGGGAGGGGACGCCACACTGAAGCTTTCTTT.

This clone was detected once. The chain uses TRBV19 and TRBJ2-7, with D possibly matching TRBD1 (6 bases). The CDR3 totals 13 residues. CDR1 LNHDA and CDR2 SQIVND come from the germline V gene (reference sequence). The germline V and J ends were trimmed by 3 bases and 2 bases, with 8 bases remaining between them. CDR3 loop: CASSMRQAYEQYF. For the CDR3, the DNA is TGTGCCAGTAGTATGAGACAGGCCTACGAGCAGTACTTC.